The T cell receptor beta chain under discussion was sequenced for a study of cytomegalovirus exposure and HLA in healthy donors. Trimming took off 4 bases at V and 7 bases at J, with 11 bases between the two ends. Germline-derived CDR1 and CDR2 are SGHNT and YYREEE (reference sequence). The length of the CDR3 is 12 residues. The PCR made use of 60 Vbeta and 13 Jbeta primers. Here immunoSEQ multiplex PCR was the method, and the copy in TCRdb shows in-frame clones only, minus some. The table shows 100,000 to 150,000 clones, with less than 80% occurring only once. V and J are TRBV5-4 and TRBJ2-5, with no clear D. The specimen was PBMCs. This TCR came from a female donor in good health and CMV-seropositive. The CDR3 nucleotides are TGTGCCAGCAGCACGACTCCGGGGACCCAGTACTTC. Amino acids: CASSTTPGTQYF.